This T cell receptor beta chain was captured by sequencing in a study of blood T cell repertoires in COVID-19. About the study: The analysed material was cDNA or gDNA that came from T cells, B-cell-depleted T cells, or PBMCs.

Germline V gene lookup returns CDR1 SGHRS and CDR2 YFSETQ. This CDR3 comprises 15 residues. V was shortened by 10 bases and J by 4 bases, with 23 bases between the two germline ends. Clones were read by immunoSEQ multiplex PCR, and TCRdb kept only the in-frame ones, dropping some. The sample lists approximately 300,000 clones; around nine tenths were seen once. Clinical history reported by participants formed the basis on which cohorts were assigned. Sequencing used PBMCs or T cells enriched from blood (not recorded which). The rearrangement joins TRBV5-1 to TRBJ1-1, with D perhaps TRBD1 (5 bases). This TCR derives from a young woman who had recovered from COVID-19. Written as DNA, the CDR3 is TGCGCCTCAAACGCGGGGACTTTCGTTGGCACTGAAGCTTTCTTT. Its translation: CASNAGTFVGTEAFF.